This record concerns one TCR beta chain sequence. Its binding antigen is unknown. No qualities accompany the bases; no much larger clone lies one base away. This entry belongs to a study of control samples from healthy donors and cancer patients (dated by TCRdb to the early 2020s). The germline V gene gives CDR1 as SGHRS and CDR2 as YFSETQ. V is clipped by 1 base and J by 0 bases, and the sequence between their germline boundaries is 8 bases long. The cysteine opens and the phenylalanine closes a CDR3 of 16 amino acids. Of the read, only the CDR3 DNA is kept; its 48 bases are in frame from base 1. Libraries were made using the immunoSEQ multiplex PCR assay. TCRdb provides this immuneACCESS table in a form limited to in-frame rearrangements. Some clones are lacking; in checked studies, under half of them reflect an unresolved V gene, and why the rest are absent is not known. The sample table holds about 130,000 clones, of which nearly 90% were seen once. The ten biggest clones cover 3.2% of the sample.

The rearranged chain carries TRBV5-1 and TRBJ2-6, with the D gene too uncertain to name. The receptor was isolated from a man in his fifties in good health. Sequences were obtained from blood. The base sequence is TGCGCCAGCAGCTTGCAGTTGAGCTCTGGGGCCAACGTCCTGACTTTC. Translated, it gives CASSLQLSSGANVLTF.